This T cell receptor beta chain stems from a study of blood T cell repertoires in COVID-19. Study at large: The origin of the acute and convalescent COVID-19 samples was the United States, Italy and Spain. Nucleic acid was either cDNA or gDNA, and it came from T cells, B-cell-depleted T cells, or PBMCs.

Looked up from germline, CDR1 is MDHEN and CDR2 is SYDVKM. The CDR3 has 12 amino acids. The germline V and J ends were trimmed by 3 bases and 3 bases, with 6 bases remaining between them. Original data processing: Cell counts per sample came from amplifying reference gene primers. This table comes from immunoSEQ multiplex PCR, and its TCRdb copy is limited to in-frame clones, with some not included. V, J and clone size were drawn from that table, and D and trimming were deduced from the DNA. In the table there are about 280,000 clones, roughly 86% of which are singletons. The TCR originated in a woman between 25 and 40 years old who had recovered from COVID-19. V and J are TRBV28 and TRBJ2-7; D gene unclear. Sequencing used peripheral blood. CDR3 nucleotides: TGTGCCAGCAGTTTTAGCTACTACGAGCAGTACTTC. This translates into CASSFSYYEQYF.